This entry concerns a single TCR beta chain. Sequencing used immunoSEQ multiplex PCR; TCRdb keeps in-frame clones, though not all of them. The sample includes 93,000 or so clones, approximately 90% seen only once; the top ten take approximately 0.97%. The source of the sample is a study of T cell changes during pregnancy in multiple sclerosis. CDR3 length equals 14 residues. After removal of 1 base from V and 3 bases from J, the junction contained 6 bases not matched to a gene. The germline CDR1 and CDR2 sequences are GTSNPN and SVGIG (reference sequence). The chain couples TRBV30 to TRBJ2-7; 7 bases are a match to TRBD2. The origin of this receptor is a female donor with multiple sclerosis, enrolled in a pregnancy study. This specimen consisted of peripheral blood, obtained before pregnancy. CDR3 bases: TGTGCCTGGAGTGGGCGGGAGACCGACTACGAGCAGTACTTC. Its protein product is CAWSGRETDYEQYF.